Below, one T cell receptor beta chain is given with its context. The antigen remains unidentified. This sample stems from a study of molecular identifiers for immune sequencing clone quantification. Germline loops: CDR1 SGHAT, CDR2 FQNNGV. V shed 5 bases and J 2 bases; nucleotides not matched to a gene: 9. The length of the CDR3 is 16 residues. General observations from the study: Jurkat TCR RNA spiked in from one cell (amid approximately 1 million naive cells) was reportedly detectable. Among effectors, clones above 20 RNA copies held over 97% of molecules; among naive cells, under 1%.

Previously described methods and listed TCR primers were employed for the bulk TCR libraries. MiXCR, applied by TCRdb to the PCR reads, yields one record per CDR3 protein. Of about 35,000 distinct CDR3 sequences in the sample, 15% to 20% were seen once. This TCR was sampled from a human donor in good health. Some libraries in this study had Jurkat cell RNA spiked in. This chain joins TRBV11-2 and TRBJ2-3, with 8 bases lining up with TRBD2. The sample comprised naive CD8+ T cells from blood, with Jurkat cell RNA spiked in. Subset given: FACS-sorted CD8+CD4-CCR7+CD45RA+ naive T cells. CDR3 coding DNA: TGTGCCAGCAGCCCCGGTGGTAGCGGGGCCACAGATACGCAGTATTTT. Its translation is CASSPGGSGATDTQYF.